This T cell receptor (beta chain) is drawn from a study of blood T cells in healthy people across ages. This clonotype came up a few times. Antigen unknown. It was with a sample-barcoded 5' primer and a J-beta primer mix that a second PCR of roughly 6 to 12 cycles was run. Tagging of each cDNA molecule was performed by a template-switch adaptor with 12 random nucleotides. TCRdb re-called the 5' RACE reads through MiXCR, storing one row per CDR3 protein. The sample holds hundreds of thousands of distinct CDR3 sequences, around 46% seen once. The ends were cut back, 7 bases at V and 7 bases at J, with 7 bases in the middle. The germline V gene has CDR1 MNHEY and CDR2 SMNVEV (reference sequence). There are 10 residues in the CDR3. Study results and caveats: Without sorted subsets, naive and antigen-experienced compartments could not be conclusively compared. Donor CMV status, an unknown factor, possibly confounded changes in expanded clonotypes. Comparison with aged donors showed that long-lived donors had more naive CD4+ cells and higher diversity.

The J gene is TRBJ2-5, the V gene TRBV27, with D unresolved. Source material: blood. This receptor was identified in a man aged 25 to 45 in good health. The CDR3 nucleotides are TGTGCCAGCACCCCCGGGACCCAGTACTTC. Amino acids: CASTPGTQYF.